This record concerns one T cell receptor (beta chain) sequence. This entry comes from a study of blood T cell repertoires in COVID-19. Across the whole study: Material from acute and convalescent COVID-19 was sourced from the United States, Italy and Spain. Sources were T cells, B-cell-depleted T cells, or PBMCs; the material itself was cDNA or gDNA.

The CDR3 runs 13 residues. CDR1 MNHEY and CDR2 SVGAGI come from the germline V gene. V gave up 4 bases and J gave up 3 bases, with 4 bases separating them. Study processing details: Scientists estimated how many nucleated cells there were by amplifying reference gene primers. Clones were sequenced by immunoSEQ multiplex PCR, and TCRdb holds only the in-frame ones, with some missing. That table furnishes V, J and clone size, whereas the DNA furnished D and trimming. The sample lists around 200,000 clones, roughly four fifths occurring once. The chain links TRBV6-5 to TRBJ2-6; the D is unclear. This clonotype was sampled from a man in his forties or fifties with active or convalescent COVID-19. Source material: peripheral blood. CDR3 in DNA: TGTGCCAGCAGTTTCTATGGGGCCAACGTCCTGACTTTC. Its protein product is CASSFYGANVLTF.